This TCR beta chain originates from a study of PD-L1 blockade in urothelial cancer. Noted time point: peripheral blood 6 weeks after treatment start. With regard to this clone: Its target is not known.

Study findings and constraints: Below-median TCR clonality that was measured in pretreatment blood predicted better survival.

This CDR3 region has 13 residues. Germline-derived CDR1 and CDR2 are PRHDT and FYEKMQ (reference sequence). Between the trimmed V and J ends, which lost 5 bases and 11 bases, there was a span of 16 bases. Templates that were synthetic TCR analogs were spiked into each PCR. The repertoire was sequenced with immunoSEQ multiplex PCR; TCRdb's copy has only in-frame clones and lacks some. In the table there are 15,000 to 20,000 clones, approximately 82% of which are singletons. The sequencing used PBMCs, collected around atezolizumab (anti-PD-L1) treatment. The source of this sequence is a middle-aged man with urothelial cancer. The chain has TRBV13 and TRBJ2-4, with D possibly TRBD1 on 5 matching bases. The CDR3 region is CASSIGHNQFQYF. CDR3 in DNA: TGTGCCAGCAGCATCGGACACAACCAATTTCAGTACTTC.